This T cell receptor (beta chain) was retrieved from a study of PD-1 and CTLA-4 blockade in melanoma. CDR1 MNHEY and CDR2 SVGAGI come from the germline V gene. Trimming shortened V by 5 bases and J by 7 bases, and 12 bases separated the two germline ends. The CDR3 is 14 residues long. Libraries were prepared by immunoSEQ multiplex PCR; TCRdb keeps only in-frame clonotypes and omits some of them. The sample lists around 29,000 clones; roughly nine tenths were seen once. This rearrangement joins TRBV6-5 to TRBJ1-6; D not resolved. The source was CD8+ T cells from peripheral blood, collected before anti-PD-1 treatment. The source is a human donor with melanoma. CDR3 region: CASSTPGSNSPLHF. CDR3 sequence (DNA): TGTGCCAGCAGTACACCAGGCAGCAATTCACCCCTCCACTTT.